This TCR beta chain was sequenced in a study of T cell responses to AZD1222 COVID-19 vaccine. About this clone: Its antigen is unidentified. Other DNA sequences from this sample encode an identical CDR3 as well.

The assay was immunoSEQ multiplex PCR, and TCRdb's table has in-frame clones only and misses some. The top ten clones hold roughly 25% of a sample with tens of thousands of clones, approximately 88% of them seen once. The germline V gene has CDR1 MNHNS and CDR2 SASEGT. The ends were cut back, 3 bases at V and 5 bases at J, with 8 bases in the middle. CDR3 size: 13 residues. Study conclusions and caveats: Donors skewed white British and female; clonal diversity was possibly underestimated.

The TCR originated in an adult who received the AZD1222 COVID-19 vaccine. Source: peripheral blood, taken 28 days after the second AZD1222 dose. V is TRBV6-1 and J is TRBJ1-5; D remains ambiguous. CDR3 in amino acids: CASSETRDQPQHF. As DNA, the CDR3 is TGTGCCAGCAGTGAGACCAGAGATCAGCCCCAGCATTTT.